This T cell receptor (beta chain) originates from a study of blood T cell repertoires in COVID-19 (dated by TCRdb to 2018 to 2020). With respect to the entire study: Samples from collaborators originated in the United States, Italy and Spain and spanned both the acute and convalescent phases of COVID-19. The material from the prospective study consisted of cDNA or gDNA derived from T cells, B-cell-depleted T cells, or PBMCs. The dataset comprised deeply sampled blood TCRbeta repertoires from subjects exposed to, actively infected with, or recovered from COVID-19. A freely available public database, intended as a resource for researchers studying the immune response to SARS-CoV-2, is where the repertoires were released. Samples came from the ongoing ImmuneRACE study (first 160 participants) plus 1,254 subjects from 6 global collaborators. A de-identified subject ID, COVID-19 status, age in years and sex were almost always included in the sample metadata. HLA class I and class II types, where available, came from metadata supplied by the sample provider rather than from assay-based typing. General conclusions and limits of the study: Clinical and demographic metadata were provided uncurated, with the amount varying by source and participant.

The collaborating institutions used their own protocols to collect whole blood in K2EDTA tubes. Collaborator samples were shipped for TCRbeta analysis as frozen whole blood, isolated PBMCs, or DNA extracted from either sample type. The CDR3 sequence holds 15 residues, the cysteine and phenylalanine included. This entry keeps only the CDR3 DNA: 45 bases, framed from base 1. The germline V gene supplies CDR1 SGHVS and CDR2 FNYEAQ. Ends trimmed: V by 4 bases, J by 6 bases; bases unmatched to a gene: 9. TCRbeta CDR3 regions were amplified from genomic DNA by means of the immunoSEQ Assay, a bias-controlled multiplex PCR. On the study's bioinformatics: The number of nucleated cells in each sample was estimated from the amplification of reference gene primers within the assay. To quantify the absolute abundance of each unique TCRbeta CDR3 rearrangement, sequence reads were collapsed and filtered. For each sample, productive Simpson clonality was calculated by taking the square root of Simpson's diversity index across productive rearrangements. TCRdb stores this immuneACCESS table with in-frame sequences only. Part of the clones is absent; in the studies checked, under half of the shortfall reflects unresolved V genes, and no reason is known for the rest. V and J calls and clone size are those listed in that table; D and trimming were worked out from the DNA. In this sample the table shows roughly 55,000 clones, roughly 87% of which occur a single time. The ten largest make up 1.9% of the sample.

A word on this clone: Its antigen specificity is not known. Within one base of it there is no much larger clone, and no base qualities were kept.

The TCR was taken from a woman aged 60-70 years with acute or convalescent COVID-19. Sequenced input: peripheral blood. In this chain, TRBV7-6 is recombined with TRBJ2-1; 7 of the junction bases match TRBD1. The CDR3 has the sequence CASSSRGYTTNEQFF. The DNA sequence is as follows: TGTGCCAGCAGCTCCAGGGGGTATACCACCAATGAGCAGTTCTTC.